This T cell receptor (beta chain) was recovered during a study of cytomegalovirus exposure and HLA in healthy donors. Notes on the study in general: The study labeled fewer than 200 TCR beta chains cytomegalovirus-associated.

Sequenced by immunoSEQ multiplex PCR; TCRdb stores in-frame clones only, minus some. Of about 100,000 clones in the sample, 85% to 95% were seen once. Germline assignment: CDR1 MNHNY and CDR2 SVGAGI (reference sequence). Deletions cut 5 bases from V and 4 bases from J, with 12 bases between. There are 14 residues in the CDR3. About this clone: Its antigen is unidentified.

The rearrangement links TRBV6-6 to TRBJ1-5; no firm D call. The source of this sequence is a woman under 30 in good health and CMV-seronegative. Source material: PBMCs. DNA for the CDR3: TGTGCCAGCAGTCCAAACGCAGTAAATCAGCCCCAGCATTTT. This gives the protein CASSPNAVNQPQHF.